This TCR beta chain was recovered during a study of T cells in Graves' hyperthyroidism and ophthalmopathy. Notes on the study in general: Prediction of ophthalmopathy progression came a median approximately 6 months pre-onset.

It was RNA transcripts that yielded the amplified TCR beta CDR3 regions. The HTBI primer set served for first-round RT-PCR of the TCR CDR3. From the multiplex PCR reads, TCRdb called clonotypes with MiXCR, one entry per CDR3 protein. This sample carries roughly 420,000 distinct CDR3 sequences, 15% to 18% of them seen once, and the ten largest clones take around 7.3%. This clonotype was seen repeatedly, ten times or more. Its antigen is still unknown. Sequences were obtained from blood. This sequence was found in a woman aged 18 to 35 with Graves' hyperthyroidism.

The CDR3 spells CASSQTGGGVGPQHF. Written as DNA, the CDR3 is TGTGCCAGCAGCCAGACAGGGGGCGGGGTGGGGCCCCAGCATTTT. The chain joins TRBV27 to TRBJ1-5; TRBD1 aligns across 10 bases. V trimming: 6 bases; J trimming: 9 bases; junction bases outside the gene matches: 11. This CDR3 is 15 amino acids long. The V gene's germline CDR1 is MNHEY and CDR2 SMNVEV (reference sequence).